The next 32 T cell receptor beta chains were all read from a single sample in a study of T cell changes during pregnancy in multiple sclerosis. Assay: immunoSEQ multiplex PCR; the TCRdb copy retains only in-frame clones and omits some. Here the sample spans 29,000 or so clones, around 89% being singletons. The sequenced sample was CD8+ T cells from peripheral blood mononuclear cells, obtained after pregnancy. The source is a female donor with multiple sclerosis, enrolled in a pregnancy study.

The rearrangement links TRBV7-2 to TRBJ1-1; D is perhaps TRBD1 (5 bases). V dropped 5 bases and J dropped 1 base, with 20 bases sitting between them. The CDR3 runs 17 residues. Germline V gene lookup returns CDR1 SGHTA and CDR2 FQGNSA. CDR3 residues: CASSHSPRVYSNTEAFF. Here the CDR3 DNA reads TGTGCCAGCAGCCACAGCCCCAGGGTGTATTCGAACACTGAAGCTTTCTTT.

This clone was seen only once. The chain has TRBV7-3 and TRBJ2-1, with 16 bases fitting TRBD2. There are 17 residues in the CDR3. Germline trimming cut 5 bases from V and 1 base from J; bases unmatched to any gene: 2. CDR1 and CDR2 (germline): SGHTA, FQGTGA. In nucleotides, the CDR3 is TGTGCCAGCAGCCCGGGACTAGCGGGAGGGTCCTACAATGAGCAGTTCTTC. Its translation: CASSPGLAGGSYNEQFF.

This clone ranks as medium-sized. V and J are TRBV21-1 and TRBJ1-2. TRBV21-1 is a pseudogene locus. The CDR3 consists of 13 residues. CDR3 residues: CASSNEGLDGYTF. CDR3 bases: TGTGCCAGCAGCAACGAGGGATTGGATGGCTACACCTTC.

The CDR3 protein is CASSVSVEQFF. The DNA for the CDR3 is TGTGCCAGCAGCGTTAGCGTGGAGCAGTTCTTC. The gene calls are TRBV5-4 and TRBJ2-1; a weak D match, TRBD2 (5 bases). CDR1 SGHNT and CDR2 YYREEE come from the germline V gene (reference sequence). V was trimmed by 4 bases and J by 10 bases, leaving 9 bases between them. This CDR3 is 11 amino acids long.

The chain joins TRBV9 to TRBJ1-6, with 9 bases lining up with TRBD1. The CDR3 spans 16 residues. Germline CDR1 reads SGDLS; CDR2 reads YYNGEE. J was trimmed by 9 bases and V by 0 bases; bases with no gene match: 7. DNA of the CDR3: TGTGCCAGCAGCGTAGGCATGGGACAGGGACGTTCACCCCTCCACTTT. Encoded protein: CASSVGMGQGRSPLHF.

The chain combines TRBV19 with TRBJ2-1, with D perhaps TRBD2 (5 bases). Trimming took 3 bases from V and 3 from J, leaving 12 bases between them. The CDR3 totals 15 residues. Germline V CDR1 and CDR2: LNHDA, SQIVND (reference sequence). The CDR3 loop is CASSISGIVYNEQFF. The CDR3 DNA follows: TGTGCCAGTAGTATCTCCGGGATTGTCTACAATGAGCAGTTCTTC. The whole variable domain, remainder taken from reference TRBV19 and TRBJ2-1, is DGGITQSPKYLFRKEGQNVTLSCEQNLNHDAMYWYRQDPGQGLRLIYYSQIVNDFQKGDIAEGYSVSREKKESFPLTVTSAQKNPTAFYLCASSISGIVYNEQFFGPGTRLTVL.

The V call is TRBV15, the J call TRBJ2-7; TRBD1 aligns across 9 bases. The CDR3 runs to 17 residues. Losses at the gene ends were 1 base for V and 4 bases for J; bases not matched to a gene: 11. CDR1 is LNHNV and CDR2 is YYDKDF in the germline V gene (reference sequence). CDR3 bases: TGTGCCACCAGCAGAGCTCCCGGACAGGGGATTGTATACGAGCAGTACTTC. It specifies CATSRAPGQGIVYEQYF.

The chain links TRBV27 to TRBJ2-5; D unclear. The CDR3 runs to 11 residues. Germline loops: CDR1 MNHEY, CDR2 SMNVEV (reference sequence). V lost 4 bases and J 2 bases, leaving 2 bases between the germline ends. CDR3 DNA sequence: TGTGCCAGCAGTTCTCAAGAGACCCAGTACTTC. Its translation is CASSSQETQYF.

This chain connects TRBV9 to TRBJ2-7; 7 positions agree with TRBD2. Germline-derived CDR1 and CDR2 are SGDLS and YYNGEE. The CDR3 is 18 amino acids. V lost 5 bases to trimming and J lost 3 bases; unmatched junction nucleotides: 20. CDR3 coding DNA: TGTGCCAGCAGTCTCCAAGAGTCCCGGGACTACCCTATCTACGAGCAGTACTTC. Its protein is CASSLQESRDYPIYEQYF.

The chain is built from TRBV6-5 and TRBJ1-2; D is uncertain. Trimming took off 0 bases at V and 6 bases at J, with 8 bases between the two ends. The germline CDR1 and CDR2 sequences are MNHEY and SVGAGI. The CDR3 contains 13 residues. The CDR3 DNA follows: TGTGCCAGCAGTTACTCGCGCTCTAATGGCTACACCTTC. Translation: CASSYSRSNGYTF.

This clone has only one observation. The chain uses TRBV27 and TRBJ1-2; tentatively, D is TRBD1 (5 bases). Between the trimmed V and J ends, which lost 3 bases and 1 base, there was a span of 12 bases. Germline CDR1 is MNHEY and CDR2 is SMNVEV (reference sequence). This CDR3 comprises 15 residues. This CDR3 is CASSFGGGGNYGYTF. The CDR3, as DNA: TGTGCCAGCAGTTTTGGTGGGGGGGGTAACTATGGCTACACCTTC.

V gene TRBV13 combines with J gene TRBJ1-2, with D perhaps TRBD1 (5 bases). Germline CDR1 reads PRHDT; CDR2 reads FYEKMQ (reference sequence). This CDR3 is built from 13 residues. V lost 3 bases, J lost 3 bases, and 8 bases lay in between. CDR3 sequence (DNA): TGTGCCAGCAGCTTGGGGGGATACTATGGCTACACCTTC. As protein: CASSLGGYYGYTF. Full variable domain (missing parts from reference TRBV13 and TRBJ1-2): AAGVIQSPRHLIKEKRETATLKCYPIPRHDTVYWYQQGPGQDPQFLISFYEKMQSDKGSIPDRFSAQQFSDYHSELNMSSLELGDSALYFCASSLGGYYGYTFGSGTRLTVV.

The sample holds one count of this clone. The chain carries TRBV28 and TRBJ2-1, with D tentatively TRBD2 (6 bases). V was shortened by 8 bases and J by 3 bases, with 14 bases between the two germline ends. This CDR3 has 14 amino acids. The germline V gene has CDR1 MDHEN and CDR2 SYDVKM. CDR3 bases: TGTGCCAGCGGGCGGGAAAGGGTCTACAATGAGCAGTTCTTC. Translated, it gives CASGRERVYNEQFF.

The V call is TRBV27, the J call TRBJ2-5, with 10 bases aligning to TRBD1. Germline trimming cut 6 bases from V and 5 bases from J; bases unmatched to any gene: 6. CDR3 length equals 14 residues. Germline CDR1 reads MNHEY; CDR2 reads SMNVEV (reference sequence). The CDR3 protein is CASRDRGIGETQYF. CDR3 sequence (DNA): TGTGCCAGCAGGGACAGGGGGATCGGGGAGACCCAGTACTTC.

This chain connects TRBV28 to TRBJ1-2; D call uncertain. The CDR3 covers 15 residues. V was cut by 4 bases and J by 8 bases, with 20 bases left in between. Per the germline V gene, CDR1 is MDHEN and CDR2 is SYDVKM. The CDR3 nucleotides read TGTGCCAGCAGTTCGTATTCGGGGAGTTGGAGAGGCTACACCTTC. This gives the protein CASSSYSGSWRGYTF.

The chain has TRBV6-5 and TRBJ2-4; the D is unclear. In germline, CDR1 is MNHEY, CDR2 SVGAGI. V shed 2 bases and J shed 9 bases, with 8 bases lying between them. This CDR3 spans 12 amino acids. The CDR3 reads CASSYDRSIQYF. The CDR3 DNA reads as TGTGCCAGCAGTTACGACCGGAGCATTCAGTACTTC.

V and J are TRBV15 and TRBJ2-1; the D gene is possibly TRBD2 (6 bases). The CDR3 is made up of 15 amino acids. CDR1 and CDR2 from the germline V gene are LNHNV and YYDKDF (reference sequence). With 1 base removed from V and 2 bases from J, the gap between germline ends came to 9 bases. The CDR3: CATSRARLAYNEQFF. The DNA for the CDR3 is TGTGCCACCAGCAGAGCTCGACTAGCCTACAATGAGCAGTTCTTC.

The sample holds one count of this clone. The rearrangement uses TRBV15 and TRBJ1-1; D is ambiguous. Trimming removed 5 bases at V and 5 bases at J, with 21 bases between. CDR3 length: 16 residues. The germline CDR1 and CDR2 sequences are LNHNV and YYDKDF (reference sequence). The CDR3 nucleotides read TGTGCCACCAGCTCTCCCAGTCGAGGGCGTGGGACTGAAGCTTTCTTT. Amino acids: CATSSPSRGRGTEAFF.

A word on this clone: A read error may produce the germline difference seen at one junction end. The chain couples TRBV28 to TRBJ2-2, with 14 bases identical to TRBD2. CDR3 length: 17 amino acids. Per germline, CDR1 MDHEN and CDR2 SYDVKM. In DNA, the CDR3 is TGTGCCAGCCATACCGGGACTAGCGGGAGAGGGGACCGGGGAGCTGTTTTT. It is translated as CASHTGTSGRGDRGAVF.

The chain joins TRBV5-6 to TRBJ1-2; 7 nucleotides align to TRBD1. Per the germline V gene, CDR1 is SGHDT and CDR2 is YYEEEE. The CDR3 runs 14 residues. V shed 2 bases and J 0 bases; nucleotides not matched to a gene: 1. This CDR3 is CASSFGQANYGYTF. As DNA, the CDR3 is TGTGCCAGCAGCTTCGGACAGGCTAACTATGGCTACACCTTC.

The chain has TRBV21-1 and TRBJ2-5; TRBD2, the D gene given by the table, was not confirmed from the DNA. TRBV21-1 constitutes a pseudogene. CDR3 length equals 18 residues. Here the CDR3 DNA reads TGTGCCAGCAGCAAGGTATGCTGCAGCGGGAGGGCCAGAGAGACCCAGTACTTC. Translation gives CASSKVCCSGRARETQYF.

The chain combines TRBV7-6 with TRBJ1-1; no clear D. Germline V gives CDR1 SGHVS, CDR2 FNYEAQ. Trimming removed 4 bases at V and 4 bases at J, with 10 bases between. CDR3 size: 13 residues. The DNA of the CDR3 is TGTGCCAGCAGCTCCTATTACAGCACTGAAGCTTTCTTT. It is translated as CASSSYYSTEAFF. Based on the CDR3 plus reference TRBV7-6 and TRBJ1-1, the full variable domain is GAGVSQSPRYKVTKRGQDVALRCDPISGHVSLYWYRQALGQGPEFLTYFNYEAQQDKSGLPNDRFSAERPEGSISTLTIQRTEQRDSAMYRCASSSYYSTEAFFGQGTRLTVV.

The V and J genes are TRBV28 and TRBJ1-1, with a weak D call TRBD1 (5 bases). Germline values: CDR1 MDHEN, CDR2 SYDVKM. Trimming cost V 7 bases and J 1 base, with 16 bases left between them. This CDR3 spans 15 amino acids. The CDR3 DNA reads TGTGCCAGCAACCTCTTGGGGGGGTGGAACACTGAAGCTTTCTTT. Protein: CASNLLGGWNTEAFF.

This clone is large (0.1 to 1%) in the sample. The chain recombines TRBV5-1 with TRBJ2-3, with D possibly being TRBD2 (5 bases). Trimming pared 0 bases from V and 0 bases from J, leaving 11 bases between. Germline assignment: CDR1 SGHRS and CDR2 YFSETQ. The CDR3 has 16 residues. The CDR3 nucleotides read TGCGCCAGCAGCTTGGGAGCGGAGACTAGCACAGATACGCAGTATTTT. This translates into CASSLGAETSTDTQYF.

This clone was counted a single time. The chain joins TRBV30 to TRBJ1-5, with D maybe TRBD1 (6 bases). CDR3 size: 13 residues. Germline V CDR1 and CDR2: GTSNPN, SVGIG (reference sequence). The germline V and J ends were trimmed by 0 bases and 11 bases, with 14 bases remaining between them. CDR3 DNA sequence: TGTGCCTGGAGTGTAACAGGGTCCCGAGCCCAGCATTTT. It specifies CAWSVTGSRAQHF.

This clone occurred a few times. The V gene is TRBV4-3, the J gene TRBJ1-1; D is uncertain. The V end was cut by 0 bases, the J end by 5 bases, with 13 bases between. Per germline, CDR1 LGHNA and CDR2 YSLEER. The CDR3 is 15 amino acids. The CDR3 region is CASSQDRIAVTEAFF. The DNA for the CDR3 is TGCGCCAGCAGCCAAGATAGGATAGCGGTAACTGAAGCTTTCTTT.

The chain couples TRBV5-1 to TRBJ1-1; 8 nucleotides agree with TRBD1. V was pared by 4 bases and J by 6 bases, with 8 bases of the junction left unmatched. Per germline, CDR1 SGHRS and CDR2 YFSETQ. This CDR3 region has 14 residues. The CDR3 region has the DNA TGCGCCAGCAGCCCGGACAGGGAGGGGCCTGAAGCTTTCTTT. Its protein product is CASSPDREGPEAFF.

The CDR3 is CASSLRLAGIGELFF. In nucleotides, the CDR3 is TGTGCCAGCAGTTTACGACTAGCGGGGATCGGGGAGCTGTTTTTT. The rearrangement links TRBV27 to TRBJ2-2, with 11 bases identical to TRBD2. V lost 2 bases, J lost 7 bases, and 3 bases stayed unmatched. Germline CDR1 and CDR2: MNHEY and SMNVEV (reference sequence). The CDR3 consists of 15 residues.

The chain recombines TRBV6-5 with TRBJ1-1; the D gene is possibly TRBD1 (6 bases). CDR3 length equals 16 residues. CDR1 and CDR2 from the germline V gene are MNHEY and SVGAGI. The V end was cut by 0 bases, the J end by 1 base, with 12 bases between. Here the CDR3 DNA reads TGTGCCAGCAGTTACTCTCAGGGGATAGGGAACACTGAAGCTTTCTTT. The encoded protein is CASSYSQGIGNTEAFF.

This chain uses TRBV7-9 with TRBJ2-6; 7 bases are a match to TRBD1. Looked up from germline, CDR1 is SEHNR and CDR2 is FQNEAQ (reference sequence). The CDR3 sequence is 17 residues long. Trimming at V came to 5 bases and at J to 0 bases, leaving 7 bases not matched to a gene. The CDR3 region is CASSRDRANSGANVLTF. The CDR3 nucleotides read TGTGCCAGCAGCCGAGACAGGGCGAACTCTGGGGCCAACGTCCTGACTTTC.

The gene calls are TRBV27 and TRBJ2-1, with unresolved D. The CDR3 covers 11 residues. V was cut by 8 bases and J by 4 bases, with 6 bases left in between. The germline V gene has CDR1 MNHEY and CDR2 SMNVEV (reference sequence). The chain's CDR3 is CASVGYNEQFF. The CDR3 DNA is TGTGCCAGCGTCGGGTACAATGAGCAGTTCTTC.

The chain links TRBV6-4 to TRBJ2-1; 9 nucleotides match TRBD2. From germline, CDR1 is MRHNA and CDR2 SNTAGT. The CDR3 runs to 15 residues. The ends lost 3 bases at V and 7 bases at J; junction bases unmatched: 7. CDR3 nucleotide sequence: TGTGCCAGCAGTGAATCGGCGGGAGGGCGGAATGAGCAGTTCTTC. It codes for CASSESAGGRNEQFF.